Below are 28 T cell receptor beta chains sequenced from a single sample in a study of shared clonotypes between healthy human individuals. The protocol was immunoSEQ multiplex PCR, while the TCRdb copy is restricted to in-frame clones and leaves out a portion. The table has some 1 million clones, 65% to 75% seen once. The sequenced sample consisted of memory CD4+ T cells sorted from blood. Subset: CD45RA-negative fraction. These receptors came from a young man in good health.

The rearrangement uses TRBV19 and TRBJ1-5, with D possibly matching TRBD1 (6 bases). CDR1 is LNHDA, CDR2 SQIVND, per germline (reference sequence). Trimming took 7 bases from V and 0 from J, leaving 13 bases between them. The CDR3 is 15 residues long. CDR3 in amino acids: CASKLDSYSNQPQHF. CDR3 nucleotides: TGTGCCAGTAAATTGGACAGCTATAGCAATCAGCCCCAGCATTTT.

The table lists this clone with a few counts. Here the CDR3 DNA reads TGTGCCAGCAGCACCGGGACAGGAACTGGCTACACCTTC. It yields the protein CASSTGTGTGYTF. J is TRBJ1-2 and V is TRBV7-9; 8 bases map to TRBD1. The germline CDR1 and CDR2 sequences are SEHNR and FQNEAQ (reference sequence). V was pared by 5 bases and J by 7 bases, with 6 bases of the junction left unmatched. The CDR3 loop spans 13 amino acids.

This clone was seen many times. This chain connects TRBV7-3 to TRBJ2-1; 8 positions match TRBD2. J lost 4 bases, V lost 5 bases, and 7 bases had no gene match. Germline V CDR1 and CDR2: SGHTA, FQGTGA. The CDR3 has 15 amino acids. The CDR3 DNA is TGTGCCAGCAGCCTGGGCGGGGGGCCGTACAATGAGCAGTTCTTC. Translating it yields CASSLGGGPYNEQFF.

This clone has a single count. The chain links TRBV7-9 to TRBJ1-2; D might be TRBD1 (6 bases). Germline CDR1 is SEHNR and CDR2 is FQNEAQ (reference sequence). The CDR3 is made up of 15 amino acids. V shed 4 bases and J shed 5 bases, with 17 bases lying between them. This CDR3 is CASSSPERGEYGYTF. The CDR3 nucleotides are TGTGCCAGCAGCTCCCCGGAGAGGGGGGAATATGGCTACACCTTC.

The V call is TRBV9, the J call TRBJ1-6, with a possible D match to TRBD1 (5 bases). This CDR3 contains 14 residues. Trimming took off 2 bases at V and 5 bases at J, with 8 bases between the two ends. From germline, CDR1 is SGDLS and CDR2 YYNGEE. CDR3: CASSVGTHNSPLHF. CDR3 sequence (DNA): TGTGCCAGCAGCGTTGGGACCCATAATTCACCCCTCCACTTT.

The chain links TRBV10-3 to TRBJ2-3; D may be TRBD1 (5 bases). CDR3 length: 14 amino acids. V was cut by 2 bases and J by 5 bases, with 11 bases left in between. Germline loops: CDR1 ENHRY, CDR2 SYGVKD. The CDR3, as DNA: TGTGCCATCAGTGAGGGAGAAGGGGTAGATACGCAGTATTTT. This sequence encodes CAISEGEGVDTQYF.

This chain uses TRBV19 with TRBJ1-2; D ambiguous. The germline CDR1 and CDR2 sequences are LNHDA and SQIVND (reference sequence). V lost 3 bases, J lost 2 bases, and 7 bases lay in between. This CDR3 has 13 amino acids. Here the CDR3 reads CASSIGRNYGYTF. In DNA form, the CDR3 reads TGTGCCAGTAGTATTGGCAGAAACTATGGCTACACCTTC.

This chain connects TRBV30 to TRBJ2-2; perhaps TRBD1 as D (5 bases). The CDR3 contains 13 residues. Germline values: CDR1 GTSNPN, CDR2 SVGIG (reference sequence). The V gene lost 4 bases and the J gene lost 6 bases, with 12 bases spanning the gap. The CDR3 is CAWTRVLAGELFF. In DNA, the CDR3 is TGTGCCTGGACCAGGGTGTTAGCCGGGGAGCTGTTTTTT.

J is TRBJ2-2 and V is TRBV11-2, with 7 bases that match TRBD1. This CDR3 has 17 residues. Trimming at V came to 5 bases and at J to 2 bases, leaving 11 bases not matched to a gene. The germline CDR1 and CDR2 sequences are SGHAT and FQNNGV. Here the CDR3 DNA reads TGTGCCAGCAGCCCACACCAGGGACAGCGAAACACCGGGGAGCTGTTTTTT. This codes for CASSPHQGQRNTGELFF.

V gene TRBV6-5 combines with J gene TRBJ2-3; 7 nucleotides line up with TRBD2. V shed 0 bases, J shed 7 bases, and the junction held 7 bases outside the gene matches. The CDR3 is made up of 15 amino acids. Germline CDR1 and CDR2: MNHEY and SVGAGI. The chain's CDR3 is CASSYSLGGGNTQYF. The DNA for the CDR3 is TGTGCCAGCAGTTACTCCCTGGGGGGAGGGAATACGCAGTATTTT.

The chain combines TRBV7-6 with TRBJ1-5; D is unclear. CDR1 is SGHVS, CDR2 FNYEAQ, per germline. Trimming took off 1 base at V and 4 bases at J, with 5 bases between the two ends. This CDR3 has 13 residues. CDR3 DNA: TGTGCCAGCAGCTTAGATGGTAATCAGCCCCAGCATTTT. It encodes CASSLDGNQPQHF.

V usage is TRBV4-2 and J usage is TRBJ1-4; 8 nucleotides line up with TRBD1. V lost 2 bases, J lost 8 bases, and 10 bases stayed unmatched. From germline, CDR1 is LGHNA and CDR2 YNFKEQ. CDR3 length equals 16 residues. As DNA, the CDR3 is TGTGCCAGCAGCCAACCGCTACAGGGGGGGGGAGAAAAACTGTTTTTT. It translates to CASSQPLQGGGEKLFF.

The CDR3 loop reads CASSRGTSGGLPTSYEQYF. CDR3 nucleotide sequence: TGTGCCAGCAGCCGTGGGACTAGCGGGGGTCTCCCCACCTCCTACGAGCAGTACTTC. J is TRBJ2-7 and V is TRBV14; TRBD2 matches 14 bases. Germline V lookup: CDR1 SGHDN, CDR2 FVKESK. V lost 4 bases and J lost 0; bases outside the gene matches: 11. CDR3 size: 19 residues.

CDR3 protein: CASRPLARGQNVSYEQYF. The CDR3 region has the DNA TGCGCCAGCAGACCCCTAGCGAGGGGGCAGAATGTCTCCTACGAGCAGTACTTC. The chain recombines TRBV10-2 with TRBJ2-7, with D maybe TRBD1 (7 bases). The V end lost 6 bases, the J end lost 0 bases, and 24 bases lay between the germline ends. Germline assignment: CDR1 WSHSY and CDR2 SAAADI. The CDR3 runs to 18 residues.

CDR3 DNA sequence: TGTGCCAGCAGCTTAGATTTTGGGACAGAAGGAAAACTGTTTTTT. Protein: CASSLDFGTEGKLFF. This chain links TRBV7-2 with TRBJ1-4; 7 bases line up with TRBD1. The CDR3 is 15 residues long. Germline trimming cut 1 base from V and 10 bases from J; bases unmatched to any gene: 9. Per the germline V gene, CDR1 is SGHTA and CDR2 is FQGNSA.

This sequence joins TRBV5-1 and TRBJ1-6, with D tentatively TRBD1 (5 bases). Trimming stripped 0 bases from V and 7 bases from J, with 14 bases between. CDR3 length equals 16 residues. Germline-derived CDR1 and CDR2 are SGHRS and YFSETQ. Here the CDR3 reads CASSLVGVGVNSPLHF. In nucleotides, the CDR3 is TGCGCCAGCAGCTTGGTAGGGGTTGGTGTGAATTCACCCCTCCACTTT. The full variable domain, with the rest looked up from reference TRBV5-1 and TRBJ1-6, is KAGVTQTPRYLIKTRGQQVTLSCSPISGHRSVSWYQQTPGQGLQFLFEYFSETQRNKGNFPGRFSGRQFSNSRSEMNVSTLELGDSALYLCASSLVGVGVNSPLHFGNGTRLTVT.

The rearrangement joins TRBV6-5 to TRBJ2-5; 8 bases are a match to TRBD1. From germline, CDR1 is MNHEY and CDR2 SVGAGI. Trimming removed 2 bases from V and 3 bases from J; junction bases left unmatched: 8. The CDR3 length is 16 residues. The CDR3 region is CASSYLPGQGKETQYF. The CDR3 DNA follows: TGTGCCAGCAGTTACCTCCCCGGACAGGGAAAAGAGACCCAGTACTTC.

The rearrangement links TRBV28 to TRBJ2-7, with D possibly TRBD1 on 6 matching bases. Trimming pared 6 bases from V and 6 bases from J, leaving 21 bases between. The CDR3 runs to 15 residues. The germline V gene has CDR1 MDHEN and CDR2 SYDVKM. In DNA form, the CDR3 reads TGTGCCAGCAGCCCCCTTCGACAGGTTACTGTCGAGCAGTACTTC. Translated, it gives CASSPLRQVTVEQYF.

The gene calls are TRBV2 and TRBJ1-2; D ambiguous. This CDR3 has 11 amino acids. The germline V and J ends were trimmed by 3 bases and 8 bases, with 7 bases remaining between them. CDR1 SNHLY and CDR2 FYNNEI come from the germline V gene. This CDR3 reads CASSDELGYTF. DNA for the CDR3: TGTGCCAGCAGTGACGAATTGGGCTACACCTTC.

In its sample, this clone was seen a few times. This rearrangement joins TRBV7-2 to TRBJ1-5, with D perhaps TRBD1 (6 bases). Germline V gives CDR1 SGHTA, CDR2 FQGNSA. V gave up 5 bases and J gave up 4 bases, with 15 bases separating them. The CDR3 runs to 15 residues. This CDR3 is CASSRTTGENQPQHF. CDR3 DNA: TGTGCCAGCAGCCGCACGACAGGCGAAAATCAGCCCCAGCATTTT.

The chain couples TRBV30 to TRBJ2-2; no definite D call. The CDR3 is 14 residues long. V was cut by 3 bases and J by 4 bases, with 12 bases left in between. Germline V gives CDR1 GTSNPN, CDR2 SVGIG (reference sequence). The CDR3 region has the DNA TGTGCCTGGAGGCGTGCGCTCAGCACCGGGGAGCTGTTTTTT. Translated: CAWRRALSTGELFF.

V gene TRBV14 combines with J gene TRBJ2-1, with D hard to call. The CDR3 totals 13 residues. In germline, CDR1 is SGHDN, CDR2 FVKESK. The V gene lost 5 bases and the J gene lost 4 bases, with 9 bases spanning the gap. CDR3 in DNA: TGTGCCAGCAGCGCTAGAATTTACAATGAGCAGTTCTTC. Translated, it gives CASSARIYNEQFF.

The V and J genes are TRBV5-6 and TRBJ2-7; TRBD2 matches 14 bases. The CDR3 runs to 16 residues. The ends lost 3 bases at V and 2 bases at J; junction bases unmatched: 4. From germline, CDR1 is SGHDT and CDR2 YYEEEE. The CDR3, as DNA: TGTGCCAGCAGCTCGGGACTAGCGGGGGTTACCTACGAGCAGTACTTC. Amino acids: CASSSGLAGVTYEQYF. The complete variable domain, with remaining parts taken from reference TRBV5-6 and TRBJ2-7, reads DAGVTQSPTHLIKTRGQQVTLRCSPKSGHDTVSWYQQALGQGPQFIFQYYEEEERQRGNFPDRFSGHQFPNYSSELNVNALLLGDSALYLCASSSGLAGVTYEQYFGPGTRLTVT.

The CDR3 nucleotides read TGTGCCAGCAGCCAAGAGTGGGACAGGGTTTACGAGCAGTACTTC. Its translation is CASSQEWDRVYEQYF. The chain carries TRBV4-2 and TRBJ2-7, with 9 bases lining up with TRBD1. V lost 0 bases, J lost 4 bases, and 4 bases stayed unmatched. In germline, CDR1 is LGHNA, CDR2 YNFKEQ. The CDR3 has 15 residues.

This chain connects TRBV7-6 to TRBJ2-1, with D perhaps matching TRBD1 or TRBD2 (6 bases each). There are 14 residues in the CDR3. Trimming stripped 5 bases from V and 10 bases from J, with 18 bases between. Germline-derived CDR1 and CDR2 are SGHVS and FNYEAQ. This CDR3 reads CASSKGGGGGEQFF. CDR3 nucleotide sequence: TGTGCCAGCAGCAAAGGGGGTGGGGGAGGAGAGCAGTTCTTC. The variable domain in full, completed from reference TRBV7-6 and TRBJ2-1, reads GAGVSQSPRYKVTKRGQDVALRCDPISGHVSLYWYRQALGQGPEFLTYFNYEAQQDKSGLPNDRFSAERPEGSISTLTIQRTEQRDSAMYRCASSKGGGGGEQFFGPGTRLTVL.

This chain uses TRBV6-6 with TRBJ2-2, with 8 nucleotides matching TRBD2. The V gene's germline CDR1 is MNHNY and CDR2 SVGAGI (reference sequence). V dropped 10 bases and J dropped 6; count of bases not matched to a gene: 7. This CDR3 is built from 13 residues. For the CDR3, the DNA is TGTGCCACCCGGCGGGGGGTATCCGGGGAGCTGTTTTTT. Translated: CATRRGVSGELFF.

As to this clone: Since a far larger clone is one base different, this is likely a read error. This chain joins TRBV5-8 and TRBJ1-1; no firm D call. Germline V gene data show CDR1 as SGHTS and CDR2 as YDEGEE. The CDR3 sequence is 11 residues long. V was clipped by 5 bases and J by 1 base, with 3 bases between them. The CDR3 loop reads CASRPNTEAFF. CDR3 DNA sequence: TGTGCCAGCAGACCGAACACTGAAGCTTTCTTT.

The CDR3 reads CASSPPRGTGNTIYF. The CDR3 nucleotides read TGTGCCAGCTCACCACCACGGGGGACTGGAAACACCATATATTTT. This chain links TRBV18 with TRBJ1-3, with TRBD1 as a possible D gene (5 bases). The germline gives CDR1 KGHSH, CDR2 LQKENI. Trimming shortened V by 0 bases and J by 2 bases, and 8 bases separated the two germline ends. This CDR3 has 15 amino acids.